This T cell receptor beta chain was profiled in a study of T-cell reconstitution after alpha-beta-depleted transplantation in children. Unique molecular identifiers were built into the TCRbeta library. From the PCR reads, TCRdb called clonotypes with MiXCR, one entry per CDR3 protein. Of 600,000 to 800,000 distinct CDR3 sequences listed, about an eighth are singletons. The receptor was isolated from a girl aged 2 to 10 with congenital amegakaryocytic thrombocytopenia, due to receive a stem cell transplant. Sequenced material: PBMCs, taken before TCRalphabeta/CD19-depleted stem cell transplant.

The CDR3 region is CASSWRDRKTDTQYF. The CDR3 coding sequence is TGTGCCAGCAGTTGGCGGGACCGGAAAACAGATACGCAGTATTTT. The genes are TRBV28 and TRBJ2-3; D is possibly TRBD2 (6 bases). The CDR3 sequence is 15 residues long. The V gene lost 4 bases and the J gene lost 3 bases, with 14 bases spanning the gap. Germline-derived CDR1 and CDR2 are MDHEN and SYDVKM.